This T cell receptor beta chain is from a study of T-cell memory formation after mild COVID-19. Study overall: Largely donor-specific sequence clusters came from a couple of donors.

General study results and limits: Cross-reactive memory apparently joined, as some responding clones appeared in pre-infection memory. Clonal second-wave expansions that peaked on day 37 had unconfirmed SARS-CoV-2 specificity.

This clonotype was detected many times. The target antigen is unknown. The junction had 0 bases not matched to a gene; V was cut back by 4 bases and J by 2 bases. This CDR3 has 14 residues. Per the germline V gene, CDR1 is WSHSY and CDR2 is SAAADI. TCRdb independently ran MiXCR on the 5' RACE reads; one entry per CDR3 protein. The top ten hold roughly 20% of the sample, which has about 350,000 distinct CDR3 sequences, approximately 14% seen once. Material for sequencing was PBMCs or a T cell subset sorted from them (not recorded which). The V gene is TRBV10-2, the J gene TRBJ1-5; 9 bases line up with TRBD1. The sequence was obtained from a man in his late teens or twenties who had mild COVID-19 (a few samples of this study predate the infection). Cell type and time point are not known. The CDR3 loop reads CASSGTGGNQPQHF. CDR3 nucleotides: TGCGCCAGCAGTGGGACAGGGGGCAATCAGCCCCAGCATTTT.